What follows are 23 T cell receptor beta chains derived from one specimen sequenced in a study of cytomegalovirus exposure and HLA in healthy donors. PCR was performed using 60 Vbeta and 13 Jbeta primers. The method was immunoSEQ multiplex PCR; TCRdb's version includes in-frame clones alone and lacks a portion of them. The data contain 150,000 to 200,000 clones, more than 65% of them singletons. Sequenced material: PBMCs. All receptors come from a woman in her thirties in good health and CMV-seronegative.

The CDR3 nucleotides are TGTGCCTGGAGTCCTTTTAGCGGGAGCTTTGATAGCACAGATACGCAGTATTTT. The encoded protein is CAWSPFSGSFDSTDTQYF. V usage is TRBV30 and J usage is TRBJ2-3; 9 bases map to TRBD2. The germline gives CDR1 GTSNPN, CDR2 SVGIG (reference sequence). After removal of 2 bases from V and 0 bases from J, the junction contained 12 bases not matched to a gene. The CDR3 has 18 amino acids.

V is TRBV18 and J is TRBJ1-1, with D perhaps matching TRBD1 (5 bases). This CDR3 is built from 16 residues. Trimming cost V 3 bases and J 4 bases, with 18 bases left between them. Germline V gene sequence: CDR1 KGHSH, CDR2 LQKENI. CDR3 in DNA: TGTGCCAGCTCACCCCAGGGTTCGGGGGAGGGCACTGAAGCTTTCTTT. It encodes CASSPQGSGEGTEAFF.

The V gene is TRBV11-3, the J gene TRBJ1-2; 7 nucleotides line up with TRBD1. CDR3 length: 14 residues. V lost 5 bases and J lost 2; bases outside the gene matches: 5. The germline CDR1 and CDR2 sequences are SGHNT and YENEEA. The CDR3: CASSKGQANYGYTF. The CDR3 DNA is TGTGCCAGCAGCAAAGGACAGGCAAACTATGGCTACACCTTC.

This chain joins TRBV18 and TRBJ2-7, with no clear D. Germline CDR1 is KGHSH and CDR2 is LQKENI. This CDR3 region has 13 residues. Trimming removed 3 bases at V and 6 bases at J, with 12 bases between. CDR3: CASSPSGVPEQYF. CDR3 nucleotide sequence: TGTGCCAGCTCACCCTCCGGTGTGCCCGAGCAGTACTTC.

The gene calls are TRBV6-1 and TRBJ2-7; 9 nucleotides match TRBD2. This CDR3 comprises 15 residues. Germline V lookup: CDR1 MNHNS, CDR2 SASEGT. V lost 6 bases and J lost 7; bases outside the gene matches: 13. The CDR3 DNA sequence: TGTGCCAGCAGCCCCTACGGGCGGGGGGGACAAGAGCAGTACTTC. This sequence encodes CASSPYGRGGQEQYF.

The V gene is TRBV5-6, the J gene TRBJ2-2, with unresolved D. Germline V CDR1 and CDR2: SGHDT, YYEEEE. V was clipped by 1 base and J by 7 bases, with 14 bases between them. CDR3 length: 15 amino acids. The CDR3 loop is CASSLWAKQSGELFF. CDR3 coding DNA: TGTGCCAGCAGCTTGTGGGCAAAGCAAAGCGGGGAGCTGTTTTTT.

This chain joins TRBV30 and TRBJ1-3; D uncertain. Germline V gives CDR1 GTSNPN, CDR2 SVGIG (reference sequence). V shed 0 bases and J shed 4 bases, with 7 bases lying between them. CDR3 length equals 13 residues. CDR3 loop: CAWSVGVGNTIYF. The DNA of the CDR3 is TGTGCCTGGAGTGTGGGAGTCGGAAACACCATATATTTT.

The V call is TRBV9, the J call TRBJ1-4, with 7 bases fitting TRBD1. This CDR3 contains 15 residues. Per the germline V gene, CDR1 is SGDLS and CDR2 is YYNGEE. Trimming removed 4 bases from V and 7 bases from J; junction bases left unmatched: 10. The CDR3 region is CASSLERQGGEKLFF. The CDR3 bases are TGTGCCAGCAGCCTAGAAAGACAGGGCGGTGAAAAACTGTTTTTT.

This clone was observed a handful of times. The chain uses TRBV28 and TRBJ1-6; D ambiguous. Germline-derived CDR1 and CDR2 are MDHEN and SYDVKM. There are 13 residues in the CDR3. The V end was cut by 3 bases, the J end by 14 bases, with 14 bases between. CDR3 sequence (DNA): TGTGCCAGCAGTTTTTCCCCGCTCCCGGCCCTCCACTTT. Its protein is CASSFSPLPALHF. Filled out from reference TRBV28 and TRBJ1-6, the complete variable domain reads DVKVTQSSRYLVKRTGEKVFLECVQDMDHENMFWYRQDPGLGLRLIYFSYDVKMKEKGDIPEGYSVSREKKERFSLILESASTNQTSMYLCASSFSPLPALHFGNGTRLTVT.

The rearrangement links TRBV6-5 to TRBJ1-3; D remains unclear. The V gene's germline CDR1 is MNHEY and CDR2 SVGAGI. CDR3 length: 13 amino acids. V lost 6 bases to trimming and J lost 4 bases, with 10 bases between them. CDR3 region: CASSNTLGNTIYF. CDR3 nucleotide sequence: TGTGCCAGCAGCAACACGCTCGGAAACACCATATATTTT.

This chain connects TRBV19 to TRBJ1-2; TRBD1 aligns across 7 bases. Losses at the gene ends were 8 bases for V and 2 bases for J; bases not matched to a gene: 5. CDR3 length: 13 residues. The germline CDR1 and CDR2 sequences are LNHDA and SQIVND (reference sequence). The CDR3 is CASGRQGNYGYTF. CDR3 nucleotides: TGTGCCAGTGGACGACAGGGCAACTATGGCTACACCTTC.

This chain joins TRBV15 and TRBJ2-1; 9 bases align to TRBD2. The CDR3 runs 15 residues. Germline lookup yields CDR1 LNHNV and CDR2 YYDKDF (reference sequence). V trimming: 5 bases; J trimming: 4 bases; junction bases outside the gene matches: 6. The CDR3, as DNA: TGTGCCACCAGCGGTCGACTAGCGGAGTACAATGAGCAGTTCTTC. As protein: CATSGRLAEYNEQFF.

The chain recombines TRBV18 with TRBJ1-1; 7 bases are a match to TRBD1. The CDR3 runs 15 residues. The V gene end was trimmed by 3 bases and the J gene end by 5 bases; junction bases not matched to a gene: 9. Germline assignment: CDR1 KGHSH and CDR2 LQKENI. CDR3 in amino acids: CASSPTGARGTEAFF. CDR3 DNA: TGTGCCAGCTCACCCACCGGGGCCAGGGGGACTGAAGCTTTCTTT.

The chain combines TRBV7-8 with TRBJ1-5; D gene unclear. Between the trimmed V and J ends, which lost 4 bases and 4 bases, there was a span of 17 bases. Germline V gene data show CDR1 as SGHVS and CDR2 as FQNEAQ. CDR3 length: 16 residues. Written as DNA, the CDR3 is TGTGCCAGCAGCTCGCTTAGCCCCGCGGCAAATCAGCCCCAGCATTTT. It yields the protein CASSSLSPAANQPQHF.

Here the CDR3 reads CASSLSSLGGYMNTEAFF. CDR3 in DNA: TGTGCCAGCAGTTTATCGTCATTAGGGGGCTATATGAACACTGAAGCTTTCTTT. This rearrangement joins TRBV27 to TRBJ1-1; 7 positions agree with TRBD1. Germline-derived CDR1 and CDR2 are MNHEY and SMNVEV (reference sequence). Trimming at V came to 0 bases and at J to 0 bases, leaving 10 bases not matched to a gene. The CDR3 covers 18 residues.

The chain joins TRBV4-1 to TRBJ2-1; maybe TRBD2 (6 bases). The germline CDR1 and CDR2 sequences are MGHRA and YSYEKL. CDR3 size: 17 residues. The ends were cut back, 4 bases at V and 3 bases at J, with 19 bases in the middle. CDR3 sequence reads: CASSPGLKGGIYNEQFF. The CDR3, as DNA: TGCGCCAGCAGCCCTGGGCTGAAGGGCGGGATCTACAATGAGCAGTTCTTC.

In its sample, this clone was seen a few times. The chain couples TRBV4-3 to TRBJ2-1; 12 positions match TRBD2. The CDR3 contains 15 residues. Germline-derived CDR1 and CDR2 are LGHNA and YSLEER. The V gene end was trimmed by 5 bases and the J gene end by 8 bases; junction bases not matched to a gene: 7. Written as DNA, the CDR3 is TGCGCCAGCAGCGTCCTAGCGGGAGGGGGTGATGAGCAGTTCTTC. This gives the protein CASSVLAGGGDEQFF.

The J gene is TRBJ2-2, the V gene TRBV18, with 8 bases fitting TRBD1. V was pared by 0 bases and J by 0 bases, with 0 bases of the junction left unmatched. Germline CDR1 reads KGHSH; CDR2 reads LQKENI. The CDR3 is 16 amino acids. CDR3 in amino acids: CASSPPGQANTGELFF. The CDR3 DNA sequence: TGTGCCAGCTCACCACCGGGACAGGCGAACACCGGGGAGCTGTTTTTT.

J is TRBJ2-5 and V is TRBV4-1, with D tentatively TRBD2 (6 bases). V was trimmed by 0 bases and J by 5 bases, leaving 16 bases between them. Germline V gene sequence: CDR1 MGHRA, CDR2 YSYEKL. The CDR3 extends over 16 amino acids. This CDR3 is CASSQDRSGAGETQYF. In DNA, the CDR3 is TGCGCCAGCAGCCAAGATCGGTCTGGGGCGGGGGAGACCCAGTACTTC.

This rearrangement joins TRBV19 to TRBJ1-2, with 9 nucleotides matching TRBD1. V lost 3 bases, J lost 3 bases, and 11 bases stayed unmatched. Germline-derived CDR1 and CDR2 are LNHDA and SQIVND (reference sequence). This CDR3 region has 17 residues. The CDR3 nucleotides are TGTGCCAGTAGTATCGGCCAAACAGGGGGCATCGACTATGGCTACACCTTC. This sequence encodes CASSIGQTGGIDYGYTF. The full variable domain, its missing parts supplied by reference TRBV19 and TRBJ1-2, is DGGITQSPKYLFRKEGQNVTLSCEQNLNHDAMYWYRQDPGQGLRLIYYSQIVNDFQKGDIAEGYSVSREKKESFPLTVTSAQKNPTAFYLCASSIGQTGGIDYGYTFGSGTRLTVV.

The rearrangement uses TRBV2 and TRBJ2-7, with 9 nucleotides matching TRBD2. Germline values: CDR1 SNHLY, CDR2 FYNNEI. Losses at the gene ends were 1 base for V and 0 bases for J; bases not matched to a gene: 7. This CDR3 is built from 17 residues. The CDR3 DNA follows: TGTGCCAGCAGTGAAGAAAGCCTAGCGGGGAGCTCCTACGAGCAGTACTTC. Encoded protein: CASSEESLAGSSYEQYF.

The genes are TRBV9 and TRBJ1-2; the D gene is possibly TRBD1 (6 bases). The CDR3 spans 16 residues. V was trimmed by 3 bases and J by 4 bases, leaving 19 bases between them. Germline V gene data show CDR1 as SGDLS and CDR2 as YYNGEE. The CDR3: CASSAQDDRLIYGYTF. The CDR3 DNA reads as TGTGCCAGCAGCGCCCAGGATGACAGGTTAATCTATGGCTACACCTTC.

The rearrangement joins TRBV7-6 to TRBJ2-7, with 7 nucleotides matching TRBD1. With V trimmed by 5 bases and J by 4 bases, 14 bases remained unmatched. Germline loops: CDR1 SGHVS, CDR2 FNYEAQ. This CDR3 contains 16 residues. In nucleotides, the CDR3 is TGTGCCAGCAGCCCCAGAACAGGGGTAGGGGGTTACGAGCAGTACTTC. It encodes CASSPRTGVGGYEQYF.